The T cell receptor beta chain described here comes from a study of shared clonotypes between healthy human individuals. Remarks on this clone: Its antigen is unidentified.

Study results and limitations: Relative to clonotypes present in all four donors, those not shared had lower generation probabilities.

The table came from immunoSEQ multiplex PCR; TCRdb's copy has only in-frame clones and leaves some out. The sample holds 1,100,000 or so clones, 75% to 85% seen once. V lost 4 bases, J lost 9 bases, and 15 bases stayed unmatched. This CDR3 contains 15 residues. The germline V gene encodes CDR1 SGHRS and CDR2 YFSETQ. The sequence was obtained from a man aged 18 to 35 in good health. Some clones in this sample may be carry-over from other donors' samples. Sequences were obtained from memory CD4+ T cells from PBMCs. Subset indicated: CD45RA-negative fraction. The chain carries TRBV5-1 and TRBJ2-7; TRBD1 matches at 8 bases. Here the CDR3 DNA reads TGCGCCAGCAGCGTCGATCCGGGACAGGCCCCCGGGCAGTACTTC. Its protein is CASSVDPGQAPGQYF.